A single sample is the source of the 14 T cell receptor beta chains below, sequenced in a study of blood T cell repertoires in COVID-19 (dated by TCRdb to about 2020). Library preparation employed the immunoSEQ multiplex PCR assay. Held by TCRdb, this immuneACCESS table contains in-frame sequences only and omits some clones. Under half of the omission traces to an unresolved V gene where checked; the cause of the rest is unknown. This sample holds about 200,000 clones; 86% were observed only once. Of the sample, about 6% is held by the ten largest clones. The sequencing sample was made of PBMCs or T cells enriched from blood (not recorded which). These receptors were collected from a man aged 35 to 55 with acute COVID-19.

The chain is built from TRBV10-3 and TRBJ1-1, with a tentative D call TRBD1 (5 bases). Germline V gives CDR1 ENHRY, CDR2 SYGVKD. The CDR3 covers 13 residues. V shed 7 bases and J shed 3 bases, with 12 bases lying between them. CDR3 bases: TGTGCCATCACTCCCCGGGGGGACACTGAAGCTTTCTTT. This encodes CAITPRGDTEAFF.

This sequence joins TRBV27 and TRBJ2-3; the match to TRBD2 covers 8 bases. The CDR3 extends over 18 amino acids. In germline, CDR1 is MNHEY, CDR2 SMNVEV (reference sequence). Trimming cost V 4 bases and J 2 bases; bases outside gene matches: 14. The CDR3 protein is CASSSPLTSAPYTDTQYF. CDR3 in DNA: TGTGCCAGCAGTTCCCCCTTGACTAGCGCGCCCTACACAGATACGCAGTATTTT.

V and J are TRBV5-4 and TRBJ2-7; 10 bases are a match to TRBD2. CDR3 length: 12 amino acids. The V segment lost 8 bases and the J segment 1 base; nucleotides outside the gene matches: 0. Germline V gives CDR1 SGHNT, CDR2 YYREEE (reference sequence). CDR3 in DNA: TGTGCCAGTAGCGGGGGGTCCTACGAGCAGTACTTC. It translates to CASSGGSYEQYF.

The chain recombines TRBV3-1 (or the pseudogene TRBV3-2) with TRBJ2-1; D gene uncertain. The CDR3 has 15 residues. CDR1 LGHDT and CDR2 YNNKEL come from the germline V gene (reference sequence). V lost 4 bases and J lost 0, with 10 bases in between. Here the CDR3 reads CASSPDWSSYNEQFF. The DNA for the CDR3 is TGTGCCAGCAGCCCTGACTGGAGCTCCTACAATGAGCAGTTCTTC.

DNA of the CDR3: TGTGCCAGCAGCCAGGCGGGGTTCGTGGCTGAAGCTTTCTTT. Its translation: CASSQAGFVAEAFF. The genes are TRBV14 and TRBJ1-1; D is unresolved. The CDR3 sequence is 14 residues long. Trimming took off 3 bases at V and 6 bases at J, with 14 bases between the two ends. Germline CDR1 is SGHDN and CDR2 is FVKESK.

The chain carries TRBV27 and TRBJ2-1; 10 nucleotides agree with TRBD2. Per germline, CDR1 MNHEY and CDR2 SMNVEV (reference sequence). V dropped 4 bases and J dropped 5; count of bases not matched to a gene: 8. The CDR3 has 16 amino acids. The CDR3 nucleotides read TGTGCCAGCAGTTCGCTACTAGCGGGACCAAACAATGAGCAGTTCTTC. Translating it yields CASSSLLAGPNNEQFF.

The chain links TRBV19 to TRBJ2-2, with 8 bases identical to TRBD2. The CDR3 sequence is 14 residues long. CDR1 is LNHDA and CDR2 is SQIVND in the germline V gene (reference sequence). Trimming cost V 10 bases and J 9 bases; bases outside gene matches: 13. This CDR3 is CATRAGGGQRELFF. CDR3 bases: TGTGCCACTCGGGCGGGGGGCGGTCAGCGGGAGCTGTTTTTT.

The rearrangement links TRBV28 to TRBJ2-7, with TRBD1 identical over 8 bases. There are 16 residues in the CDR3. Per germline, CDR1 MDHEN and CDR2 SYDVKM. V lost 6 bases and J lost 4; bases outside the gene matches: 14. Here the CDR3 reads CASRTRPRQGPYEQYF. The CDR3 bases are TGTGCCAGCAGAACCCGCCCCCGACAGGGGCCATACGAGCAGTACTTC.

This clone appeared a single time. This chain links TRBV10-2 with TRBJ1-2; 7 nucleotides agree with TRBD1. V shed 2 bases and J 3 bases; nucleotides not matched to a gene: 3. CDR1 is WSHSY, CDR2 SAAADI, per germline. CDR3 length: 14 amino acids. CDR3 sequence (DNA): TGCGCCAGCAGTGAGAGGGGGCATTACTATGGCTACACCTTC. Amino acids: CASSERGHYYGYTF.

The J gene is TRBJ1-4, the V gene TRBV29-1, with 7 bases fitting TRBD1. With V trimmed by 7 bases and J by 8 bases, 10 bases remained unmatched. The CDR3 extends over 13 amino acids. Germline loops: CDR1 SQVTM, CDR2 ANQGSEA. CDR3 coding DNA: TGCAGCGGGGTGGGACAGCCGGGGGAAAAACTGTTTTTT. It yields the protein CSGVGQPGEKLFF. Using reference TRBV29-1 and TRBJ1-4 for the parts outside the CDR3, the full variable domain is SAVISQKPSRDICQRGTSLTIQCQVDSQVTMMFWYRQQPGQSLTLIATANQGSEATYESGFVIDKFPISRPNLTFSTLTVSNMSPEDSSIYLCSGVGQPGEKLFFGSGTQLSVL.

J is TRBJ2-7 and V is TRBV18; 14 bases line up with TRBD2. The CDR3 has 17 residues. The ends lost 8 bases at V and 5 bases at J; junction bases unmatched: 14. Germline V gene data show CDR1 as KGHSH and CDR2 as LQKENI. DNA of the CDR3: TGTGCCAGCATCCCGGGACTAGCGGGAGATCAGCTCAACGAGCAGTACTTC. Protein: CASIPGLAGDQLNEQYF.

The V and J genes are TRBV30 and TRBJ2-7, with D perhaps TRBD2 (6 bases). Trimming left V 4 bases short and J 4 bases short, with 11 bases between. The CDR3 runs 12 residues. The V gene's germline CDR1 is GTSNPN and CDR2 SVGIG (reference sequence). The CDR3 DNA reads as TGTGCCTGGACCCACGGAGGGTACGAGCAGTACTTC. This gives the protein CAWTHGGYEQYF.

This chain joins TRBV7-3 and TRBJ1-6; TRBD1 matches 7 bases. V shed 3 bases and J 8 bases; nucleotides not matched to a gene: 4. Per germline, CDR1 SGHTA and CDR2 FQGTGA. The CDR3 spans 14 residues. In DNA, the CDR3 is TGTGCCAGCAGCTTCACAGGGGTCGATTCACCCCTCCACTTT. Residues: CASSFTGVDSPLHF.

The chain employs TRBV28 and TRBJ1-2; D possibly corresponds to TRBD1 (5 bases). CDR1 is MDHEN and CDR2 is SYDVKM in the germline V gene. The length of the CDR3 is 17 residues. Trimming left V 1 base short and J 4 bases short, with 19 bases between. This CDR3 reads CASSLSATLPRGYGYTF. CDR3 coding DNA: TGTGCCAGCAGTTTATCGGCGACCTTACCTAGGGGCTATGGCTACACCTTC.